This T cell receptor (beta chain) was sequenced during a study of blood T cell repertoires in COVID-19. At the level of the study: Samples of COVID-19 (acute and convalescent) were obtained from the United States, Italy and Spain. T cells, B-cell-depleted T cells, or PBMCs supplied cDNA or gDNA.

CDR3 length: 14 amino acids. How the authors handled the data: Quantification of nucleated cells was approximated via reference gene primer amplification. Sequencing used immunoSEQ multiplex PCR; TCRdb keeps in-frame clones, though not all of them. That table gives V, J and clone size, and the DNA gave D and trimming. The sample has approximately 300,000 clones; about 89% are singletons. The J gene is TRBJ1-1, the V gene TRBV21-1. TRBV21-1 is tagged as a pseudogene. Material for sequencing was peripheral blood. The TCR originated in a man aged 18 to 29 who had recovered from COVID-19. CDR3 amino acids: CASSTSVKNTEAFF. Written as DNA, the CDR3 is TGTGCCAGCAGCACAAGCGTTAAGAACACTGAAGCTTTCTTT.